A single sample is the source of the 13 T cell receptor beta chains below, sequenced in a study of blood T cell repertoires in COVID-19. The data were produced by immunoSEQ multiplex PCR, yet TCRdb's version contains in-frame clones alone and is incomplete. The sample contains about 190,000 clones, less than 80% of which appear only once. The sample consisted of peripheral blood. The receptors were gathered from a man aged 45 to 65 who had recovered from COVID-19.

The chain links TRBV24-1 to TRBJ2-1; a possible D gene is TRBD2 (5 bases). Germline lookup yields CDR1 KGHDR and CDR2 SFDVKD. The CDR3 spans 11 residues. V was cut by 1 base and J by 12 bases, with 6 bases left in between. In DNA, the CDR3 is TGTGCCACCAGTGATTTTGCGGGGCAGTTCTTC. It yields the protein CATSDFAGQFF.

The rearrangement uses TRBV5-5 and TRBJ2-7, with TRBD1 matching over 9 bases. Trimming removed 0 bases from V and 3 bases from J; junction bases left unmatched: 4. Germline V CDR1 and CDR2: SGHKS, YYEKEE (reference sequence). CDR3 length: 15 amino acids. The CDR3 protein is CASSLVDRGLYEQYF. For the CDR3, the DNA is TGTGCCAGCAGCTTGGTGGACAGGGGACTCTACGAGCAGTACTTC.

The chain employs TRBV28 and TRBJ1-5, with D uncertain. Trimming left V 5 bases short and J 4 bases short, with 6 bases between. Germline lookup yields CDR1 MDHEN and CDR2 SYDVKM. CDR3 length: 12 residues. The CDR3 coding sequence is TGTGCCAGCAGTCCCCCAAATCAGCCCCAGCATTTT. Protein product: CASSPPNQPQHF.

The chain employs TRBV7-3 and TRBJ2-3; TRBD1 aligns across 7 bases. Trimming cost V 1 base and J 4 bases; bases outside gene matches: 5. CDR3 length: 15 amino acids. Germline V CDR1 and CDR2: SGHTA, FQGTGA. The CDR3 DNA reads TGTGCCAGCAGCTTAATAAAGGGGGCCTCAGATACGCAGTATTTT. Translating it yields CASSLIKGASDTQYF.

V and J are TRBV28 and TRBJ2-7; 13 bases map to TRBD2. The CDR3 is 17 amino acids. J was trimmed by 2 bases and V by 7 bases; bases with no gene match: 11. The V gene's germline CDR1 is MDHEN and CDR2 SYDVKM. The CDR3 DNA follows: TGTGCCAGCACTCTAACCGGGGGACTAGCGGGGACCTACGAGCAGTACTTC. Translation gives CASTLTGGLAGTYEQYF.

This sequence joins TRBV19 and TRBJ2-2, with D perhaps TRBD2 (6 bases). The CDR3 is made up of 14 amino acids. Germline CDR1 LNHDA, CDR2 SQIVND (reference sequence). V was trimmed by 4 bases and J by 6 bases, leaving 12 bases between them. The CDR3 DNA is TGTGCCAGTAGTAGCAAGACTAGTTCCGGGGAGCTGTTTTTT. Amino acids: CASSSKTSSGELFF.

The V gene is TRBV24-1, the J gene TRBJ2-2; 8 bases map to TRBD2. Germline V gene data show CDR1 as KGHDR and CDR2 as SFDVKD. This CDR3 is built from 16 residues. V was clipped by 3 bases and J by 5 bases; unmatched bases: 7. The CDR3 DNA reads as TGTGCCACCAGTGATGGAGCGGGAGTGGGAACCGGGGAGCTGTTTTTT. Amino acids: CATSDGAGVGTGELFF.

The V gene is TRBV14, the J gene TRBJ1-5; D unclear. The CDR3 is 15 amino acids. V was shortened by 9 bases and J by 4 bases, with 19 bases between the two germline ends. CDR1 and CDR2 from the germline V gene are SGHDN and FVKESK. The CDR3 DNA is TGTGCCAGAGAGAGGGCAGAACTTACTAATCAGCCCCAGCATTTT. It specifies CARERAELTNQPQHF.

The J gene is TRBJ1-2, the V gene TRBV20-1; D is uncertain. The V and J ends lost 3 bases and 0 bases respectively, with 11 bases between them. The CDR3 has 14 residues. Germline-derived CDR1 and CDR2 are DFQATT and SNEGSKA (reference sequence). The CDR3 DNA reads TGCAGTGCTAGTCTAGCAGGTGCTAACTATGGCTACACCTTC. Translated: CSASLAGANYGYTF.

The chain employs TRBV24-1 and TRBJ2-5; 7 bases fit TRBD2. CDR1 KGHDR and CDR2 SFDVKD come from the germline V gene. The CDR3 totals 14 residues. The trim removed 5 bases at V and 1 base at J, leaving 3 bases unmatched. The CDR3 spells CATSASGAQETQYF. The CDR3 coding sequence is TGTGCCACCAGTGCTAGCGGAGCCCAAGAGACCCAGTACTTC.

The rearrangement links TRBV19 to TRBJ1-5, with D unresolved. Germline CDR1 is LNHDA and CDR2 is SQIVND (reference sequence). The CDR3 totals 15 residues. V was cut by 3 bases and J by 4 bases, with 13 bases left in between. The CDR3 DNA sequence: TGTGCCAGTAGTATCGGCCGGGGAACTAATCAGCCCCAGCATTTT. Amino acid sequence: CASSIGRGTNQPQHF.

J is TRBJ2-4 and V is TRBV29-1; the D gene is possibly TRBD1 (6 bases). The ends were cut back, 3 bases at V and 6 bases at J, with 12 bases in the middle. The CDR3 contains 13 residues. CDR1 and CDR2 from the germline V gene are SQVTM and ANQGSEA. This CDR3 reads CSVESQGINIQYF. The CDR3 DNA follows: TGCAGCGTTGAGAGTCAGGGGATAAACATTCAGTACTTC.

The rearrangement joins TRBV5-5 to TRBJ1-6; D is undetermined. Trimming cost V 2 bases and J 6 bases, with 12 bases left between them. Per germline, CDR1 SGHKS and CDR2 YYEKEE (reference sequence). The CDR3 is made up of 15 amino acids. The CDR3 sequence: CASSFSTDLNSPLHF. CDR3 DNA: TGTGCCAGCAGCTTTAGTACAGATCTTAATTCACCCCTCCACTTT.